This note documents a single T cell receptor (beta chain) sequence. The sample holds many counts of this clonotype. Its antigen specificity is not known. Base qualities were left out, and no much larger clone turns up one base away. The meaning of the sample's treatment or condition label: live attenuated yellow fever vaccine strain. At each blood-draw timepoint, two biological replicates of bulk PBMCs were obtained. A standard Ficoll-Paque protocol was used to isolate PBMCs from peripheral blood. TriZol was used to extract RNA from bulk PBMCs, CD4 and CD8 fractions, and dextramer-positive and dextramer-negative fractions. TCR cDNA was synthesized by 5'RACE template switching, which introduced a universal primer site and unique molecular identifiers. Priming for cDNA synthesis came from both the TCR alpha and TCR beta constant segments. Libraries were amplified in two PCR steps, with sample barcodes and sequencing adapters added in the second step. Sequencing of the libraries was done on either Illumina HiSeq 2500 (2x100 bp) or NovaSeq (2x150 bp). The study's processing was this. MIGEC handled demultiplexing of reads and collapsing into UMI consensus sequences, while MiXCR performed V(D)J alignment. Vaccine-responding clonotypes were identified with edgeR using replicate PBMC samples, with FDR below 0.01 and a log2 fold change above 5 up to day 15 being required. Each bulk clonotype received a CD4 or CD8 identity based on whether the sequenced CD4 or CD8 repertoire contained that clonotype at higher abundance. Using fastp at Q25 and MiXCR, TCRdb reprocessed the public reads and kept productive beta chains. Identical CDR3 proteins give one entry, which carries the most common genes and DNA. V and J calls and clone size were set by TCRdb, not the authors. Across this sample there are under 600,000 distinct CDR3 sequences, with 13% seen only once. The ten largest make up around 15% of the sample.

This entry is derived from a study of T cells after yellow fever vaccination (dated by TCRdb to 2018 to 2020). Context from the whole study: The SMART-Seq v4 Ultra Low Input RNA kit was used to prepare libraries from fractions with low cell numbers. Bulk TCR alpha and beta repertoires were sequenced longitudinally to track T-cell clones before and after primary and booster YFV17D yellow fever vaccination. Blood samples were taken at several timepoints before and after primary and secondary immunization, and bulk PBMC replicates and cell subsets were isolated. Two healthy male donors, one aged 18 to 30 and one aged 30 to 40 years, made up the cohort.

What the authors observed across the whole study: Most clones expanded after primary vaccination were re-detected after the booster (approximately 96% of CD4 and approximately 89% of CD8), suggesting broad memory maintenance. Because the study included only a couple of donors, the extent to which the findings can be generalized is limited. A small fraction of clonotypes showed up in both the CD4 and CD8 compartments, probably as a result of convergent recombination. Compared with the primary T-cell response, the secondary T-cell response was weaker but faster, peaking on day 5 rather than day 15. Because abundant contaminating clonotypes from the bulk population could be contained in FACS-sorted repertoires, computational filtering was required.

The CDR3 runs 15 residues from the cysteine to the phenylalanine. Of all the DNA, just the CDR3 is kept, 45 bases in frame from base 1. CDR1 is given as SGDLS and CDR2 as YYNGEE, both from the germline V gene. V has 0 bases trimmed and J has 8 bases trimmed; junction bases matching no gene number 7. This specimen consisted of PBMCs, obtained on the day of the yellow fever booster vaccination. The sequence derives from a man younger than 40 who received the YFV17D yellow fever vaccine. The chain links TRBV9 with TRBJ2-1; 8 of the junction bases match TRBD2. The sequenced DNA is TGTGCCAGCAGCGTAGTGGCGGGAGGAGGGGATGAGCAGTTCTTC. Its product reads: CASSVVAGGGDEQFF.